This T cell receptor beta chain stems from a study of T cell responses to AZD1222 COVID-19 vaccine. Points from the study as a whole: Among AZD1222 vaccinees, only six were seropositive at baseline. Donors were largely white British and mainly female; clonal diversity was possibly underestimated. Regions left unmutated in variants are reportedly the target of nearly half of spike-specific TCRs.

A remark on this clone: Its antigen is undetermined.

V was cut by 8 bases and J by 6 bases, with 12 bases left in between. This CDR3 region has 12 residues. The germline V gene has CDR1 SGHNT and CDR2 YYREEE (reference sequence). Assay: immunoSEQ multiplex PCR; the TCRdb copy retains only in-frame clones and omits some. Among around 100,000 clones listed, about 90% were seen once. Source: peripheral blood, taken on day 0 of AZD1222 vaccination. The sequence was collected from an adult in good health. This chain uses TRBV5-4 with TRBJ2-1; D is perhaps TRBD1 (6 bases). In DNA, the CDR3 is TGTGCCAGTAGTGGGGGCTCCAATGAGCAGTTCTTC. It codes for CASSGGSNEQFF.